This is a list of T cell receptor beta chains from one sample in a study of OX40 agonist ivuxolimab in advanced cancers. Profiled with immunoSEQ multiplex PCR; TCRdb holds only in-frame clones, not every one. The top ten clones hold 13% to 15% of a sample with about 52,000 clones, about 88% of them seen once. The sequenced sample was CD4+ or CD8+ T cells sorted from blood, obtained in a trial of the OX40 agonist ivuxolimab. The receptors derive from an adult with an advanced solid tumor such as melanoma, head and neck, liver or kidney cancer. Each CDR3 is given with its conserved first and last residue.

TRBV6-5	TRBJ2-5	CASSPSGGVQESQYF
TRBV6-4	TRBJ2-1	CASSDEGATYNEQFF
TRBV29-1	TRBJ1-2	CSVPQGAYGYTF
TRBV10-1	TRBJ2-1	CASREPTGPDPNEQFF
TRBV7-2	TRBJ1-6	CASSLEDSYNSPLHF
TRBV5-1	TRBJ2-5	CASRKGWPVGEETQYF
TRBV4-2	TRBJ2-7	CASSRWTGPSYEQYF
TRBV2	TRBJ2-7	CASSETGQGFYEQYF
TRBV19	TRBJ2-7	CASSMEGQGLHEQYF
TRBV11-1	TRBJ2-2	CASSLAPSTGELFF
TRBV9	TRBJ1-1	CASSAGGSQAFF
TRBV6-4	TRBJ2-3	CASSDKETDTQYF
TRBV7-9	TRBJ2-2	CASSFTGRRNTGELFF
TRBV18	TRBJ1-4	CATRLGGQEKLFF
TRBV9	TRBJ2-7	CASSLQGDRGEQYF
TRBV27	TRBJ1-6	CASSLSGQDSPLHF